This T cell receptor beta chain was recovered during a study of T cell responses to AZD1222 COVID-19 vaccine. The study, taken as a whole, reports: Clonal diversity was possibly underestimated, and white British individuals and females predominated among donors. Close to half of spike-specific TCRs reportedly recognize unmutated variant regions.

This CDR3 region has 12 residues. V lost 6 bases and J 3 bases, leaving 8 bases between the germline ends. TCRdb's copy holds only in-frame clones and misses some; the assay was immunoSEQ multiplex PCR. Seen here are roughly 95,000 clones, roughly nine tenths observed once, and the top ten hold under 3.5%. About this clone: What it binds is not known.

Sequenced material: peripheral blood, taken 28 days after the second AZD1222 dose. The chain couples TRBV12-3 or TRBV12-4 to TRBJ1-2; no firm D call. This clonotype originated in an adult who received the AZD1222 COVID-19 vaccine. As DNA, the CDR3 is TGTGCCAGCAGCGCAGAGTACTATGGCTACACCTTC. It yields the protein CASSAEYYGYTF.